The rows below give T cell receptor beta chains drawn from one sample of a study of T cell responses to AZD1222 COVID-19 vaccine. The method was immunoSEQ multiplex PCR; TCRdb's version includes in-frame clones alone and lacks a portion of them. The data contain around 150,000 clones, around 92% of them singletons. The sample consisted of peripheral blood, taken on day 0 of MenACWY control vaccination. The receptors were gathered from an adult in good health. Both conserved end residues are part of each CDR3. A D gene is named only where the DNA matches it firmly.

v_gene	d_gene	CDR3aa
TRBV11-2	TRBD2	CASSQDSGRATQYF
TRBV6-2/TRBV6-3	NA	CASSYLRTIAYEQYF
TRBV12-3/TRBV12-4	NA	CASTMRSHEKLFF
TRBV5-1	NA	CASSLVDQGSAEKLFF
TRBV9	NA	CASSVDPGRGGAGELFF
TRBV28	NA	CASSMLSQPQHF
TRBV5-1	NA	CASSLEGLQRGPYNSPLHF
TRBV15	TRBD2	CATSRPLAGSPEQFF
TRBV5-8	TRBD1	CASSLAGTGGAGTEAFF
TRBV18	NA	CASSQSVPQETQYF
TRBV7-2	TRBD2	CASSLGGTSYEQYF
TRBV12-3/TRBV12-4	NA	CASSFAGRLGYTF
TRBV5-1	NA	CASSRRDGELFF
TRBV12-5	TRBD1	CASGFGTGGLEAFF
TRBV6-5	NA	CASRAGYREKLFF
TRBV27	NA	CASSPLTRNQPQHF
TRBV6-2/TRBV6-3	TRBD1	CASSPRGGRREKLFF
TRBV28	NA	CASSFRIPYEQYF
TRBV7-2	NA	CASSPGWGEQYF
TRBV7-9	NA	CASHPVSANTGELFF
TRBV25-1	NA	CASSEGNYGYTF
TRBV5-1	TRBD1	CASGRTGDTGELFF
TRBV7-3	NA	CASGPGFGGYTF
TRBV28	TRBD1	CAIFDRGLSNEQFF
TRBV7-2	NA	CASSLEVGNGNTIYF
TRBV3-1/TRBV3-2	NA	CASSQDEGPGGGYTF
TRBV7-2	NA	CASSSGGDVGNTIYF
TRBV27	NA	CASSLSPADAQYF
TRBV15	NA	CATRGSYNEQFF
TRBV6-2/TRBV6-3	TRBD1	CASSYDRANQPQHF
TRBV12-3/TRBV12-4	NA	CASSFSEKLFF
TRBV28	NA	CASSLWSLTDTQYF
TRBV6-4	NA	CATSASHGQPQHF
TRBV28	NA	CASSSPYGYTF
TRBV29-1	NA	CSAIWGRDTEAFF
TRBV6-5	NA	CASSRRGDSPLHF
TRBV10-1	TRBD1	CASSESGDRGAYNEQFF
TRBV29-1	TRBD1	CSVDSLGQIRETQYF
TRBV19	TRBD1	CASSVQGNNSPLHF
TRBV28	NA	CASSTSRGHGYTF
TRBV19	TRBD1	CASKDRPGAYNEQFF
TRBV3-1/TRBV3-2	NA	CASSQGYREAPRGYTF
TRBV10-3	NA	CAISETSPGAGGSYEQYF
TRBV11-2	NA	CASSGGLWNTEAFF
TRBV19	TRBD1	CASSSSRRDSRSGNTIYF
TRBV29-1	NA	CSVAGQGQPQHF
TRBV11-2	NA	CASSPLGADSWNEQFF
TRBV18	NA	CASSPQGSQPQHF
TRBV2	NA	CATTSGRDYGYTF
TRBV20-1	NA	CSAASPEEQYF
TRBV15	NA	CATSRALANEQFF
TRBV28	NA	CASKTTGTQNTEAFF
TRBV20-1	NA	CSVDSTEAFF
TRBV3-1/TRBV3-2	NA	CASSPTRIGELFF
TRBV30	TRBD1	CAWNNGGRGRGQPQHF
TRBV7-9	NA	CASSSRGSTYNEQFF
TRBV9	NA	CASSASGDRGMALHF